A selection of T cell receptor beta chains follows, all from one sample in a study of blood T cell repertoires in COVID-19. TCRdb's copy holds only in-frame clones and misses some; the assay was immunoSEQ multiplex PCR. The data hold 50,000 to 70,000 clones, with 84% observed a single time. Sample: peripheral blood. These TCRs come from a man older than 75 with COVID-19, enrolled during active disease. CDR3s include the opening cysteine and the closing phenylalanine or tryptophan. Size values are once, few and many counts, or a class for expanded clones, and some rows have none.

v_call clone_size cdr3_aa
TRBV30 - CAWSVPRGDTGELFF
TRBV25-1 - CASGAGSGNTIYF
TRBV6-5 - CASGHRVLEPQHF
TRBV2 - CASTPGVDNQPQHF
TRBV14 - CASSTRLAGIGTDTQYF
TRBV7-2 - CASSPGQNSGELFF
TRBV11-3 - CASSLGRGTGPGLDNSPLHF
TRBV19 - CASRPALEGLIGYTF
TRBV3-1/TRBV3-2 - CASSQGRLNYGYTF
TRBV27 - CASSLFGRALRYNEQFF
TRBV4-3 - CASSQNFPGFGSYEQYF
TRBV6-6 - CASSPRLSSGSNYNEQFF
TRBV2 - CASSLESTNTIYF
TRBV18 - CASSPTGGTEAFF
TRBV5-5 - CASSLLGETSYTF
TRBV4-1 - CASSQPGLANTGELFF
TRBV7-3 - CASSPSYNSPLHF
TRBV5-4 - CASSLAASGANEQFF
TRBV28 - CASSFDRGPREQYF
TRBV7-9 - CASSLAGATEAFF
TRBV6-5 - CATGLAGGEQFF
TRBV14 - CASSQDLPSGYGAKNIQYF
TRBV7-9 - CASSRGGVQTDTQYF
TRBV19 - CASSIGHRGATDQETQYF
TRBV25-1 - CASSEVDREAFF
TRBV2 once CASSEARRRLHF
TRBV18 - CASSPPGNEAFF
TRBV6-1 - CASSEWGRLDNYGYTF
TRBV5-1 - CASSLGDSLDYGYTF
TRBV28 - CASSLTDRYTRNTEAFF
TRBV6-5 - CASSDNRNTEAFF
TRBV28 - CASTPGGGQRYNSPLHF
TRBV5-1 - CASSPGASVVDTQYF
TRBV11-3 - CASSLTYGNSPLHF
TRBV5-1 once CASSLESSYNSPLHF
TRBV3-1/TRBV3-2 - CASSGTGQGSGEQYF
TRBV29-1 - CSVIRDRGYTEAFF
TRBV10-3 - CAIGTGTNSGNTIYF
TRBV28 - CASISTDREGQPQHF
TRBV9 - CASSSRGDWGTQHF
TRBV27 - CASSLSGTSGGWEQFF
TRBV6-6 - CASSYLDRGNGYTF
TRBV6-6 - CASSYSTDQGSPLHF
TRBV30 - CAWSPGGEYGYTF
TRBV9 - CASSVGHSNQPQHF
TRBV20-1 - CSASPRTRLNTEAFF
TRBV2 few CASSDRSRETQYF
TRBV19 - CASRDRGTGPGYTF
TRBV13 - CASSPRQGSDTQYF
TRBV28 few CASSAPGQGDTEAFF
TRBV28 - CASSPGTGHTEAFF
TRBV7-9 many CASSLIQGDTQYF